The 8 T cell receptor gamma chains presented below share a single source sample, sequenced in a study of intestinal T cells in coeliac disease. Genomic DNA came from ten approximately 5.2-µm formalin-fixed paraffin-embedded scrolls per case. TRG repertoires were amplified with LymphoTrack primers from 200 ng of biopsy DNA. TCRdb applied CATT to the multiplex PCR reads for clone calling. The profile shows around 700 gamma-chain clones, around 50% of them singletons. Material: a duodenal biopsy. These receptors came from a human donor who served as a control with a normal duodenal biopsy, not a healthy volunteer.

V and J are TRGV2 and TRGJP2. Per germline, CDR1 EGSNGY and CDR2 YDSYNSKV. V was clipped by 0 bases and J by 3 bases; unmatched bases: 7. This CDR3 is built from 16 residues. CDR3 nucleotide sequence: TGTGCCACCTGGGACGGGTCTTTTGGTAGTGATTGGATCAAGACGTTT. This codes for CATWDGSFGSDWIKTF.

This clone was seen a handful of times. TCRdb records a much larger clone's protein for this DNA, with a difference at residue 9 that likely arises from a read error; the protein given is the translation of the DNA. The chain is built from TRGV2 and TRGJP2. There are 14 residues in the CDR3. Per germline, CDR1 EGSNGY and CDR2 YDSYNSKV. CDR3: CATWDGPSGWIKTF. The CDR3 nucleotides are TGTGCCACCTGGGACGGGCCGAGTGGTTGGATCAAGACGTTT.

J is TRGJ1 or TRGJ2 and V is TRGV3. Germline V lookup: CDR1 VTNTFY, CDR2 YDVSTARD (reference sequence). V trimming: 0 bases; J trimming: 13 bases; junction bases outside the gene matches: 12. This CDR3 region has 13 residues. CDR3 in DNA: TGTGCCACCTGGGACAGGCGGGGGATAAGAAAACTCTTT. Protein: CATWDRRGIRKLF.

This clone was detected a few times. With a far larger clone one base away, a read error is the likely cause. Other DNA variants within this sample encode the same CDR3. This rearrangement joins TRGV10 to TRGJ1 or TRGJ2. TRGV10 is marked as an open reading frame, function uncertain. CDR3 length: 11 residues. With V trimmed by 8 bases and J by 10 bases, 9 bases remained unmatched. CDR3 sequence: CAAWVRYKKLF. CDR3 nucleotides: TGTGCTGCGTGGGTGAGGTACAAGAAACTCTTT.

CDR3 in amino acids: CATWGRARRFKIF. In DNA, the CDR3 is TGTGCCACCTGGGGACGGGCGAGAAGGTTCAAGATATTT. V is TRGV2 and J is TRGJP1. The CDR3 length is 13 residues. Germline V CDR1 and CDR2: EGSNGY, YDSYNSKV. The ends lost 5 bases at V and 12 bases at J; junction bases unmatched: 12.

On this clone itself: A much bigger clone sits one base away, suggesting this may be a read error. The same CDR3 arises from other DNA sequences in this sample as well. The V and J genes are TRGV2 and TRGJP2. V shed 0 bases and J 8 bases; nucleotides not matched to a gene: 6. This CDR3 contains 14 residues. Germline V gene lookup returns CDR1 EGSNGY and CDR2 YDSYNSKV. CDR3 residues: CATWDGPSDWIKTF. CDR3 nucleotide sequence: TGTGCCACCTGGGACGGGCCGAGCGATTGGATCAAGACGTTT.

To note about this clone: One junction end does not reproduce the germline sequence, and a read error may be involved. J is TRGJP1 and V is TRGV10. TRGV10 is an ORF for which the function is uncertain. The CDR3 is made up of 9 amino acids. In DNA, the CDR3 is TGCGCCACTGGTTGGTCCAAGATATTT. Translating gives CATGWSKIF.

This clone is large (0.1 to 1%) by share. The chain employs TRGV4 and TRGJP2. The germline V gene encodes CDR1 EGSTGY and CDR2 YDSYTSSV. With 4 bases clipped from V and 2 bases from J, the junction kept 7 bases outside the gene matches. The CDR3 runs to 15 residues. CDR3 protein: CATWDRASSDWIKTF. The CDR3 nucleotides are TGTGCCACCTGGGACAGGGCCAGTAGTGATTGGATCAAGACGTTT.